The clone carrying this T cell receptor beta chain was detected once. Profiling relied on immunoSEQ multiplex PCR, and the TCRdb table lists in-frame clones only, not all of them. Of roughly 170,000 clones listed, about 85% were seen once; the top ten hold about 5.6%. This CDR3 comprises 14 residues. CDR1 is SGDLS and CDR2 is YYNGEE in the germline V gene. The V segment lost 4 bases and the J segment 3 bases; nucleotides outside the gene matches: 4. This sample was taken from a study of blood T cell repertoires in COVID-19. About the research overall: The analysed material was cDNA or gDNA that came from T cells, B-cell-depleted T cells, or PBMCs.

The source material was peripheral blood. The chain has TRBV9 and TRBJ1-1; 9 bases map to TRBD1. The clonotype originates from a woman aged 45-60 years with COVID-19, enrolled during active disease. The CDR3 here is CASSQQGADTEAFF. CDR3 in DNA: TGTGCCAGCAGCCAACAGGGGGCGGACACTGAAGCTTTCTTT.